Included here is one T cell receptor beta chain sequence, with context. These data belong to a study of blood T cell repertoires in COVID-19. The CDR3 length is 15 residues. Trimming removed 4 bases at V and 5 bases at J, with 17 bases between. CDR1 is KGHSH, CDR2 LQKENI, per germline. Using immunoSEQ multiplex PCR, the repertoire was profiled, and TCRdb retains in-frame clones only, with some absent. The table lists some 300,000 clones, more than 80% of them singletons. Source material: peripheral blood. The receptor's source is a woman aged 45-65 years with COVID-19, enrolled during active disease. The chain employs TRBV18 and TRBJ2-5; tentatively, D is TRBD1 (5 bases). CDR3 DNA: TGTGCCAGCTCACACGGACACCCCGCTTGGGAGACCCAGTACTTC. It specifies CASSHGHPAWETQYF. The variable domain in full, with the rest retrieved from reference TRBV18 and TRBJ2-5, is NAGVMQNPRHLVRRRGQEARLRCSPMKGHSHVYWYRQLPEEGLKFMVYLQKENIIDESGMPKERFSAEFPKEGPSILRIQQVVRGDSAAYFCASSHGHPAWETQYFGPGTRLLVL.